This T cell receptor (beta chain) is drawn from a study of lymphopenia after photon versus proton radiotherapy. The CDR3 extends over 15 amino acids. The germline V gene has CDR1 SGHKS and CDR2 YYEKEE (reference sequence). Trimming stripped 1 base from V and 1 base from J, with 11 bases between. Notes on this clone: Its antigen is undetermined.

Study observations and caveats: Better survival with proton therapy was suggested as possible, not demonstrated. Post-nadir TCR diversity decline inversely tracked overall survival among those who died. Post-nadir diversity loss with photons came from oligoclonal expansion, particularly CD8+ Temra cells.

Measured with immunoSEQ multiplex PCR; TCRdb has only the in-frame clones, and not every one. The data hold roughly 49,000 clones, with roughly 90% observed a single time. Sample: peripheral blood, taken from a patient treated with photon-based radiotherapy. This chain joins TRBV5-5 and TRBJ1-2; D is undetermined. The TCR was taken from a woman aged 40 to 50 with cholangiocarcinoma. The CDR3 loop reads CASSLSLGDNYGYTF. Here the CDR3 DNA reads TGTGCCAGCAGCTTGTCCCTCGGTGATAACTATGGCTACACCTTC.